The rows below give T cell receptor beta chains drawn from one sample of a study of T cells in Graves' hyperthyroidism and ophthalmopathy. TCRdb re-analysed the multiplex PCR reads in MiXCR, keeping a single row per CDR3 protein. The profile covers roughly 630,000 distinct CDR3 sequences, with about 15% appearing a single time and around 7.3% taken by the ten largest. The sequenced sample was blood. These TCRs come from a woman aged 30 to 39 with Graves' hyperthyroidism. CDR3s include the opening cysteine and the closing phenylalanine or tryptophan. A D gene is named only where the DNA matches it firmly. Size is stated for part of the rows, as once, few or many counts, or as a class when the clone is expanded.

J gene	D gene	clone size	V gene	CDR3 protein	CDR3 DNA
TRBJ1-4	NA	once	TRBV29-1	CSGRGGNEKLFF	TGCAGCGGAAGGGGCGGTAATGAAAAACTGTTTTTT
TRBJ1-5	NA	many	TRBV7-6	CASSLFGDQPQHF	TGTGCCAGCAGCTTATTCGGGGATCAGCCCCAGCATTTT
TRBJ1-1	NA	NA	TRBV11-2	CASSTWGLDGFF	TGTGCCAGCAGCACCTGGGGGTTGGATGGTTTCTTT
TRBJ1-3	NA	NA	TRBV28	CASSLIQGSPGNTIYF	TGTGCCAGCAGTTTGATTCAGGGGTCCCCTGGAAACACCATATATTTT
TRBJ1-5	NA	many	TRBV28	CASSSTVSNQPQHF	TGTGCCAGCAGTTCCACAGTTAGCAATCAGCCCCAGCATTTT
TRBJ2-1	TRBD2	many	TRBV20-1	CSARDRAGALSYNEQFF	TGCAGTGCTAGAGATCGAGCGGGAGCCCTCTCCTACAATGAGCAGTTCTTC
TRBJ2-1	NA	many	TRBV7-2	CASSALTREQFF	TGTGCCAGCAGCGCCCTTACCCGGGAGCAGTTCTTC
TRBJ1-6	TRBD1	NA	TRBV7-3	CASSISGQGTSPLHF	TGTGCCAGCAGCATCTCAGGACAGGGGACGTCACCCCTCCACTTT
TRBJ2-5	NA	many	TRBV7-2	CASSFRAIQETQYF	TGTGCCAGCAGCTTTCGTGCGATACAAGAGACCCAGTACTTC
TRBJ1-6	TRBD1	many	TRBV30	CAWSRAGTGDSPLHF	TGTGCCTGGAGTCGTGCCGGGACAGGGGATTCACCCCTCCACTTT
TRBJ2-5	TRBD2	many	TRBV28	CASRTSGRARETQYF	TGTGCCAGCAGAACTAGCGGGAGGGCCAGGGAGACCCAGTACTTC
TRBJ2-3	NA	few	TRBV6-1	CASNDATDTQYF	TGTGCCAGCAACGACGCCACAGATACGCAGTATTTT
TRBJ2-2	NA	NA	TRBV12-3/TRBV12-4	CASSPQASAGELFF	TGTGCCAGCAGCCCCCAGGCTAGCGCCGGGGAGCTGTTTTTT
TRBJ2-7	NA	many	TRBV7-2	CASSLALFYEQYF	TGTGCCAGCAGCTTGGCCTTGTTCTACGAGCAGTACTTC
TRBJ1-1	NA	NA	TRBV7-3	CASSFTGPRDTEAFF	TGTGCCAGCAGCTTTACAGGGCCTAGGGACACTGAAGCTTTCTTT
TRBJ1-1	NA	NA	TRBV29-1	CSVEQGGDTEAFF	TGCAGCGTTGAACAGGGAGGGGACACTGAAGCTTTCTTT
TRBJ2-2	NA	NA	TRBV20-1	CSARGFGSRASANTGELFF	TGCAGTGCTAGAGGTTTCGGTAGTAGAGCGTCCGCGAACACCGGGGAGCTGTTTTTT
TRBJ2-1	NA	many	TRBV11-2	CASSLVVTGYEQFF	TGTGCCAGCAGCCTAGTAGTCACGGGATATGAGCAGTTCTTC
TRBJ2-7	NA	many	TRBV6-2/TRBV6-3	CASSPHSVPVYEQYF	TGTGCCAGCAGTCCCCATTCGGTTCCCGTCTACGAGCAGTACTTC
TRBJ2-4	TRBD2	NA	TRBV5-1	CASSSVPGLAGGYIQYF	TGCGCCAGCAGCTCGGTTCCGGGACTAGCGGGAGGTTACATTCAGTACTTC
TRBJ2-2	NA	NA	TRBV19	CASSTGLPEEPFF	TGTGCCAGTAGTACGGGACTCCCGGAGGAGCCGTTTTTT
TRBJ1-6	NA	NA	TRBV20-1	CSASLRGQGYNSPLHF	TGCAGTGCTAGTCTTCGGGGGCAGGGCTATAATTCACCCCTCCACTTT
TRBJ1-5	NA	many	TRBV27	CASSTYQGPQHF	TGTGCCAGCAGTACGTACCAAGGGCCCCAGCATTTT
TRBJ2-5	NA	NA	TRBV4-3	CASSQGGGVEETQYF	TGCGCCAGCAGCCAAGGTGGGGGAGTGGAAGAGACCCAGTACTTC